This passage covers 9 T cell receptor beta chains from one sample sequenced in a study of neurological immune-mediated disorders. The time point was: longitudinal time-point 1 (baseline). One entry per CDR3 protein results from TCRdb running MiXCR on the 5' RACE reads. The sample consists of some 71,000 distinct CDR3 sequences, 9.5% to 13% of them appearing once. Sequencing used PBMCs. These receptor sequences come from a man aged 25 to 40 in good health.

This clonotype showed up many times. The rearrangement joins TRBV5-1 to TRBJ2-7, with D maybe TRBD2 (5 bases). Germline CDR1 and CDR2: SGHRS and YFSETQ. This CDR3 region has 16 residues. V was trimmed by 4 bases and J by 0 bases, leaving 17 bases between them. CDR3 sequence (DNA): TGCGCCAGCAGCCACACTGGAGGCGGACTCTCCTACGAGCAGTACTTC. Protein: CASSHTGGGLSYEQYF.

This clonotype was counted ten times or more. The chain couples TRBV20-1 to TRBJ1-2; D is unclear. Germline CDR1 and CDR2: DFQATT and SNEGSKA (reference sequence). V gave up 3 bases and J gave up 5 bases, with 4 bases separating them. This CDR3 has 10 residues. Here the CDR3 DNA reads TGCAGTGCTAGCCAATATGGCTACACCTTC. As protein: CSASQYGYTF.

This clonotype was counted ten times or more. The V and J genes are TRBV27 and TRBJ2-2, with 10 bases aligning to TRBD2. The CDR3 totals 16 residues. With V trimmed by 5 bases and J by 6 bases, 9 bases remained unmatched. Germline-derived CDR1 and CDR2 are MNHEY and SMNVEV (reference sequence). The CDR3 nucleotides are TGTGCCAGCAGTCCCCGGGGAGCGGGAGGGCCCGGGGAGCTGTTTTTT. Protein product: CASSPRGAGGPGELFF.

The sample holds many counts of this clonotype. The J gene is TRBJ1-2, the V gene TRBV29-1; 8 bases are a match to TRBD1. With 6 bases clipped from V and 3 bases from J, the junction kept 9 bases outside the gene matches. Germline V gives CDR1 SQVTM, CDR2 ANQGSEA. The CDR3 covers 14 residues. The CDR3 nucleotides are TGCAGCGTCGACAGGGGAAATTTGGACTATGGCTACACCTTC. It codes for CSVDRGNLDYGYTF.

This clonotype appeared many times. This chain connects TRBV2 to TRBJ2-3; the D gene could be TRBD1 or TRBD2 (5 bases each). The CDR3 runs 14 residues. Germline V gene sequence: CDR1 SNHLY, CDR2 FYNNEI. V was shortened by 7 bases and J by 4 bases, with 15 bases between the two germline ends. This chain's CDR3 is CASTVGTGADTQYF. Here the CDR3 DNA reads TGTGCCAGCACTGTCGGGACCGGGGCAGATACGCAGTATTTT.

Notes on this clonotype: Germline and junction disagree at one end, which may indicate a read error. The rearrangement links TRBV27 to TRBJ2-7, with D uncertain. CDR1 is MNHEY, CDR2 SMNVEV, per germline (reference sequence). The CDR3 is 14 residues long. The CDR3: CASRGIGLTYEQCF. CDR3 nucleotide sequence: TGTGCCAGCAGGGGCATCGGATTGACCTACGAGCAGTGCTTC.

This clonotype was recorded at least ten times. The V and J genes are TRBV28 and TRBJ2-5; no clear D. Per the germline V gene, CDR1 is MDHEN and CDR2 is SYDVKM. This CDR3 has 15 residues. Trimming left V 3 bases short and J 2 bases short, with 13 bases between. The CDR3 DNA follows: TGTGCCAGCAGTTTGATTCCCGGGCCTCAAGAGACCCAGTACTTC. This codes for CASSLIPGPQETQYF. The full variable domain, completed using reference TRBV28 and TRBJ2-5, is DVKVTQSSRYLVKRTGEKVFLECVQDMDHENMFWYRQDPGLGLRLIYFSYDVKMKEKGDIPEGYSVSREKKERFSLILESASTNQTSMYLCASSLIPGPQETQYFGPGTRLLVL.

This clonotype was observed at least ten times. The chain recombines TRBV20-1 with TRBJ1-5; D is perhaps TRBD1 (5 bases). Trimming took off 3 bases at V and 7 bases at J, with 13 bases between the two ends. The CDR3 extends over 13 amino acids. Germline CDR1 reads DFQATT; CDR2 reads SNEGSKA (reference sequence). CDR3 in amino acids: CSASRSGPQPQHF. Written as DNA, the CDR3 is TGCAGTGCTAGTCGTTCAGGGCCCCAGCCCCAGCATTTT.

This clonotype was observed many times. The CDR3 loop reads CASSLVRDSFTDTQYF. CDR3 nucleotide sequence: TGTGCCAGCAGCTTAGTTAGGGACAGCTTCACAGATACGCAGTATTTT. J is TRBJ2-3 and V is TRBV7-8; 7 bases map to TRBD1. The CDR3 extends over 16 amino acids. Germline CDR1 and CDR2: SGHVS and FQNEAQ. V shed 1 base, J shed 2 bases, and the junction held 6 bases outside the gene matches. Variable domain in full (rest from reference TRBV7-8 and TRBJ2-3): GAGVSQSPRYKVAKRGQDVALRCDPISGHVSLFWYQQALGQGPEFLTYFQNEAQLDKSGLPSDRFFAERPEGSVSTLKIQRTQQEDSAVYLCASSLVRDSFTDTQYFGPGTRLTVL.